This T cell receptor (beta chain) was sequenced during a study of shared T cell receptors in the human thymus (dated by TCRdb to the early 2020s). For the study in its entirety: The study examined how self-reactive, shared T-cell receptor alpha chains are generated in the human thymus.

The CDR1 and CDR2 encoded by the germline V gene are SQVTM and ANQGSEA. Deletion took 1 base off V and 4 bases off J, with a span of 22 bases between the germline ends. Inclusive of the bounding cysteine and phenylalanine, the CDR3 is 17 residues long. Only CDR3 DNA remains: 51 bases, in frame from the first base. Notes on this clone: Its antigen has not been determined. The input lacks base qualities; no much larger clone sits a single base away.

The library was built by means of the immunoSEQ multiplex PCR assay. The source is immuneACCESS, and TCRdb retained only in-frame sequences with V and J called. Part of the clones is not carried over; for the studies checked, unresolved V genes explain less than half of this, and the remainder is unexplained. This sample has 650,000 to 950,000 clones in its table, and roughly 88% of those were observed once. Roughly 0.01% of the sample is in the top ten clones. The same sample was also studied in work on human thymus T cells. From that second study: The donors were immunologically healthy infants in Finland who had open corrective cardiac surgery for congenital heart defects. The thymus tissue came from surgical resects taken out during corrective cardiac surgery. V and J gene segment usage appeared biased in both thymic and peripheral blood repertoires. The related research found that thymic TCR repertoires overlapped highly between unrelated individuals. The study characterized TCR alpha and beta repertoires from about 8 infant thymus samples and a few related peripheral blood samples. The infant donors were roughly 7 to 244 days old, and the cohort included more than five males and a couple of females. After being mechanically released from the tissue, thymocytes were kept at -70 degrees C in pellets of roughly 8.5-34 million cells. A QIAsymphony instrument was used to extract genomic DNA from frozen cell pellets. TCRB and TCRAD loci were amplified from a standardized quantity of quality-controlled genomic DNA using the immunoSEQ multiplex PCR assay. The V(D)J region was spanned by amplicons of a length sufficient to cover the CDR3 and to identify V and J genes. Through the commercial immunoSEQ service, the amplicons were sequenced on an Illumina platform. Primer bias and sequencing errors were corrected using previously described methods, and TCRAD and TCRB definitions followed the IMGT database. immunoSEQ Analyzer 3.0 and VDJTools were used for repertoire analysis, which covered basic statistics, V/J segment usage, diversity estimates, rarefaction and pairwise overlap. Chao1, ChaoE, Efron-Thisted, Shannon and inverse Simpson indices were used to estimate diversity, which was also estimated on datasets down-sampled to the smallest sample. Repertoire overlap used strict matching of CDR3 nucleotide sequence, V gene and J gene, with Jaccard-based multidimensional scaling clustering. On average, around 780,000 unique TCRB clonotypes were obtained from thymus samples, compared with 70,000 to 100,000 from blood samples.

The sequence joins TRBV29-1 to TRBJ1-2, and TRBD1 may be the D gene, going by 5 matching bases. This TCR came from a girl in the first two years of life with a congenital heart defect. Donor details come from another sample of the same person, matched by shared clones. Sequenced input: thymocytes. CDR3 sequence: CSVEGHQRQTHGYGYTF. The sequence in DNA is TGCAGCGTTGAAGGGCACCAACGACAGACCCATGGCTATGGCTACACCTTC.